These T cell receptor beta chains were read from a single sample in a study of blood T cell repertoires in COVID-19. Some clones are missing from TCRdb's copy, which holds only in-frame ones; the method was immunoSEQ multiplex PCR. Here the sample spans about 130,000 clones, around 81% being singletons. The specimen was peripheral blood. These receptor sequences come from a man aged 30-40 years with COVID-19, enrolled during active disease. Each CDR3 is given with its conserved first and last residue. The D gene is left open where the match is weak. Size values are once, few and many counts, or a class for expanded clones, and some rows have none.

TRBJ1-3 TRBV4-1 . . CASSQEIGTSSRDGNTIYF TGCGCCAGCAGCCAAGAAATCGGGACTTCCTCCCGGGATGGAAACACCATATATTTT
TRBJ2-3 TRBV6-5 . TRBD1 CASSSSGTGVGDTQYF TGTGCCAGCAGTTCATCTGGGACAGGGGTGGGGGATACGCAGTATTTT
TRBJ2-1 TRBV4-1 . . CASSQVRGDNEQFF TGCGCCAGCAGCCAAGTTCGCGGAGACAATGAGCAGTTCTTC
TRBJ2-7 TRBV11-3 . . CASSLEWRDGSYEQYF TGTGCCAGCAGCCTAGAATGGCGGGACGGGTCCTACGAGCAGTACTTC
TRBJ1-2 TRBV5-4 . . CASSPGRGDLYGYTF TGTGCCAGCAGCCCCGGGAGGGGCGACCTCTATGGCTACACCTTC
TRBJ2-2 TRBV5-1 . . CASSLWQKNTGELFF TGCGCCAGCAGCTTGTGGCAGAAGAACACCGGGGAGCTGTTTTTT
TRBJ2-3 TRBV9 . TRBD2 CASSVGSLGLASDTQYF TGTGCCAGCAGCGTAGGGTCACTGGGACTAGCCTCCGATACGCAGTATTTT
TRBJ2-3 TRBV7-3 . . CASSFQGGDTDTQYF TGTGCCAGCAGCTTTCAGGGAGGAGACACAGATACGCAGTATTTT
TRBJ2-1 TRBV5-1 . TRBD2 CASSLGTSVNEQFF TGCGCCAGCAGCCTTGGGACTAGTGTGAATGAGCAGTTCTTC
TRBJ2-1 TRBV6-1 . TRBD1 CASSEWDRGFNEQFF TGTGCCAGCAGTGAATGGGACAGGGGGTTCAATGAGCAGTTCTTC
TRBJ2-5 TRBV2 . TRBD2 CASSPRSGGGETQYF TGTGCCAGCAGTCCTCGGAGCGGGGGCGGGGAGACCCAGTACTTC
TRBJ2-3 TRBV4-1 . TRBD2 CASSREPAGGGDTQYF TGCGCCAGCAGCCGAGAACCAGCGGGAGGTGGAGATACGCAGTATTTT
TRBJ1-5 TRBV6-5 once TRBD1 CASSQQGGNQPQHF TGTGCCAGCAGCCAACAGGGGGGGAATCAGCCCCAGCATTTT
TRBJ1-2 TRBV12-3/TRBV12-4 . . CASSFAAEGYTF TGTGCCAGCAGTTTTGCGGCAGAGGGCTACACCTTC
TRBJ2-5 TRBV19 . TRBD2 CASSQQKGLALDF TGTGCCAGTAGTCAACAAAAGGGACTAGCATTAGACTTC
TRBJ1-1 TRBV9 few . CASSVDSVSGGNTEAFF TGTGCCAGCAGCGTAGATTCTGTATCCGGGGGGAACACTGAAGCTTTCTTT
TRBJ1-2 TRBV6-4 . . CASRRGGPDLYGYTF TGTGCCAGCAGAAGGGGCGGCCCTGACCTCTATGGCTACACCTTC
TRBJ1-2 TRBV6-5 once TRBD1 CASRETGTWRYTF TGTGCCAGCAGGGAGACAGGGACTTGGCGCTACACCTTC
TRBJ1-6 TRBV7-3 . TRBD1 CASSLATGVGSPLHF TGTGCCAGCAGCCTAGCTACAGGGGTAGGGTCACCCCTCCACTTT
TRBJ2-5 TRBV12-3/TRBV12-4 . . CASTLRETQYF TGTGCCAGCACCCTCCGAGAGACCCAGTACTTC
TRBJ2-2 TRBV19 . . CASTQGSGGELFF TGTGCCAGTACTCAGGGTAGCGGCGGGGAGCTGTTTTTT
TRBJ1-1 TRBV4-1 . TRBD1 CASSHSQRTGMNTEAFF TGCGCCAGCAGCCATTCACAAAGGACAGGGATGAACACTGAAGCTTTCTTT
TRBJ2-1 TRBV25-1 large TRBD1 CASQEGAMDNEQFF TGTGCCAGCCAAGAGGGGGCTATGGACAATGAGCAGTTCTTC
TRBJ2-7 TRBV15 few TRBD1 CATTPDRGDGSYEQYF TGTGCCACCACCCCCGACAGGGGCGATGGATCCTACGAGCAGTACTTC
TRBJ2-1 TRBV13 . TRBD2 CASSPDGGAGYNEQFF TGTGCCAGCAGCCCCGACGGGGGGGCGGGCTACAATGAGCAGTTCTTC
TRBJ1-1 TRBV5-1 . . CASRNTENTEAFF TGCGCCAGCAGAAATACAGAGAACACTGAAGCTTTCTTT
TRBJ2-5 TRBV24-1 . TRBD1 CATSERTGWYQETQYF TGTGCCACCAGTGAGCGGACAGGATGGTACCAAGAGACCCAGTACTTC
TRBJ2-3 TRBV19 . TRBD1 CASSPDRESTDTQYF TGTGCCAGTAGTCCGGACAGGGAGAGCACAGATACGCAGTATTTT
TRBJ2-2 TRBV7-3 few . CASSLTMSTGELFF TGTGCCAGCAGCTTAACGATGAGCACCGGGGAGCTGTTTTTT
TRBJ1-6 TRBV27 . . CASSLSGVGGSPLHF TGTGCCAGCAGTTTAAGCGGGGTTGGCGGTTCACCCCTCCACTTT
TRBJ2-3 TRBV5-1 . . CASSLAGRGYSSTDTQYF TGCGCCAGCAGCTTGGCCGGCAGGGGTTATTCTAGCACAGATACGCAGTATTTT
TRBJ1-6 TRBV11-3 few . CASSTGLTNSPLHF TGTGCCAGCAGCACGGGACTCACGAATTCACCCCTCCACTTT
TRBJ1-3 TRBV4-3 . . CASSQGSGRAGNTIYF TGCGCCAGCAGCCAAGGATCGGGCAGGGCTGGAAACACCATATATTTT
TRBJ1-4 TRBV5-1 . TRBD1 CASRLTGGSEKLFF TGCGCCAGCAGATTGACAGGGGGAAGTGAAAAACTGTTTTTT
TRBJ1-1 TRBV2 . TRBD1 CASSGRDRGSTEAFF TGTGCCAGCAGTGGCCGGGACAGGGGGAGCACTGAAGCTTTCTTT
TRBJ2-4 TRBV28 . TRBD2 CASSSPGLVENIQYF TGTGCCAGCAGCTCTCCGGGACTAGTGGAGAACATTCAGTACTTC
TRBJ1-2 TRBV30 . TRBD1 CAWSVLARGLGGYTF TGTGCCTGGAGTGTACTCGCCAGGGGGCTGGGGGGCTACACCTTC
TRBJ2-3 TRBV6-4 . TRBD2 CARPLLAGKEGPTTDTQYF TGTGCCAGACCCCTACTAGCGGGGAAGGAGGGCCCCACCACAGATACGCAGTATTTT
TRBJ2-1 TRBV19 . TRBD2 CASSTTSGIGEQFF TGTGCCAGTAGTACGACTAGCGGGATTGGTGAGCAGTTCTTC
TRBJ2-3 TRBV6-4 once . CASSAAAGSTDTQYF TGTGCCAGCAGTGCGGCAGCCGGGAGCACAGATACGCAGTATTTT
TRBJ2-7 TRBV19 . TRBD1 CASTPGTGSSYEQYF TGTGCCAGTACACCCGGGACAGGCAGCTCCTACGAGCAGTACTTC
TRBJ2-2 TRBV6-5 . TRBD2 CASSYPAGGLAGELFF TGTGCCAGCAGTTACCCTGCGGGGGGCCTGGCCGGGGAGCTGTTTTTT
TRBJ2-7 TRBV28 once TRBD2 CASSIPLAGPSYEQYF TGTGCCAGCAGTATCCCTCTAGCGGGACCGAGCTACGAGCAGTACTTC
TRBJ2-3 TRBV19 once . CASSIPADTQYF TGTGCCAGTAGTATCCCTGCAGATACGCAGTATTTT
TRBJ2-1 TRBV25-1 once TRBD1 CASSDRGDRAYNEQFF TGTGCCAGCAGTGACAGAGGGGACAGGGCCTACAATGAGCAGTTCTTC
TRBJ2-2 TRBV19 . TRBD2 CASSMDSGGLELFF TGTGCCAGTAGTATGGATAGCGGGGGGCTCGAGCTGTTTTTT
TRBJ1-1 TRBV7-3 . . CASSLLGGQNTEAFF TGTGCCAGCAGCTTATTGGGCGGGCAGAACACTGAAGCTTTCTTT
TRBJ1-2 TRBV5-1 . . CASSLRGGNYGYTF TGCGCCAGCAGCTTGAGGGGGGGCAACTATGGCTACACCTTC
TRBJ2-1 TRBV10-3 . TRBD2 CAIQSAGGSYNEQFF TGTGCCATCCAAAGCGCGGGGGGCTCCTACAATGAGCAGTTCTTC